This TCR beta chain was documented in a study of Graves' ophthalmopathy and Graves' hyperthyroidism. Points on this clonotype: What it binds is not known.

Study-level results: Using 13 signatures, a model distinguished ophthalmopathy from stable hyperthyroidism, reaching about 89% sensitivity and roughly 80% specificity.

The length of the CDR3 is 15 residues. V was cut by 5 bases and J by 3 bases, with 14 bases left in between. CDR1 is SEHNR and CDR2 is FQNEAQ in the germline V gene (reference sequence). The authors amplified TCR beta CDR3 regions from RNA transcripts. Second-round multiplex PCR followed a first-round RT-PCR using HTBI primers. TCRdb reprocessed the multiplex PCR reads via MiXCR and lists one record per CDR3 protein. The sample has about 740,000 distinct CDR3 sequences, 35% to 50% seen once; the top ten hold about 40%. The receptor's source is an adult man with Graves' ophthalmopathy. J is TRBJ1-5 and V is TRBV7-9; D remains unclear. The material sequenced was peripheral blood. The CDR3 loop is CASSLGRSNNQPQHF. The CDR3 DNA is TGTGCCAGCAGCCTAGGTAGGAGTAACAATCAGCCCCAGCATTTT. The full variable domain, its missing parts supplied by reference TRBV7-9 and TRBJ1-5, is DTGVSQNPRHKITKRGQNVTFRCDPISEHNRLYWYRQTLGQGPEFLTYFQNEAQLEKSRLLSDRFSAERPKGSFSTLEIQRTEQGDSAMYLCASSLGRSNNQPQHFGDGTRLSIL.